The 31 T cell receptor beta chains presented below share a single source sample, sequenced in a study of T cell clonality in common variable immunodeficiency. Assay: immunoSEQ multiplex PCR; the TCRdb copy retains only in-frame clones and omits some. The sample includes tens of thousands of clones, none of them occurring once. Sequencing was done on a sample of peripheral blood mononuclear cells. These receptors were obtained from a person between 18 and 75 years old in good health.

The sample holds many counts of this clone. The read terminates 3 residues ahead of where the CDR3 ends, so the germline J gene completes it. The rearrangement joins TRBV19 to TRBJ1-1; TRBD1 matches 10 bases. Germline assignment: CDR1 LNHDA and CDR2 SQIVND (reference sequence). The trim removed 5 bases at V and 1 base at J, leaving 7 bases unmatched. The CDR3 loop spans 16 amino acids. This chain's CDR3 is CASSAAGDRGNTEAFF. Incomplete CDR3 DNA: TGTGCCAGTAGTGCAGCCGGGGACAGGGGGAACACTGAA.

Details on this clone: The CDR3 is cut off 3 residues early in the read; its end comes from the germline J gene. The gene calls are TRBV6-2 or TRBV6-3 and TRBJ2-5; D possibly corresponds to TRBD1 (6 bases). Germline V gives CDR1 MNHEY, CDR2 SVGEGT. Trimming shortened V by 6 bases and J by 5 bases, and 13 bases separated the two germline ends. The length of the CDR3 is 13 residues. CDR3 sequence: CASRPTGPETQYF. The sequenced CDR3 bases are TGTGCCAGCAGGCCGACAGGTCCGGAGACC.

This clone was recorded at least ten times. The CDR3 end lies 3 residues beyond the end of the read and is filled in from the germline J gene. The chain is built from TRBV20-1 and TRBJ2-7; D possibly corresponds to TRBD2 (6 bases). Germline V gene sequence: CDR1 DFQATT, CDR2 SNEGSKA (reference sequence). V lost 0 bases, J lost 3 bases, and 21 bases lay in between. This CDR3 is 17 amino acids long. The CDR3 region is CSARDRASAINYYEQYF. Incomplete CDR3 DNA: TGCAGTGCTAGAGATAGGGCTAGCGCAATAAACTACTACGAG.

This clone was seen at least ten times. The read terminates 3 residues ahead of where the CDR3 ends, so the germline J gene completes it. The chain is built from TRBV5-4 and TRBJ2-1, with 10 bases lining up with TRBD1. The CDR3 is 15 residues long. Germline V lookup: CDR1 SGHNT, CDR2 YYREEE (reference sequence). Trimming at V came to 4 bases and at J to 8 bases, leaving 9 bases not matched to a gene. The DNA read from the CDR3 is TGTGCCAGCAGCCCCCGGACAGGGGGAAATGATGAG. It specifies CASSPRTGGNDE. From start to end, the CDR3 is CASSPRTGGNDEQFF.

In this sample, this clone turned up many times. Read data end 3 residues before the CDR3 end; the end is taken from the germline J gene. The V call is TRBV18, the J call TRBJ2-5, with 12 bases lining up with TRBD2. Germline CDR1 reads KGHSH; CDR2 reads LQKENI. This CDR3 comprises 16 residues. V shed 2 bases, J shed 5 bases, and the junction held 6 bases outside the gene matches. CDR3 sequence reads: CASSPGLAGNRETQYF. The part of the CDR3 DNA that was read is TGTGCCAGCTCACCAGGACTAGCGGGAAACCGTGAGACC.

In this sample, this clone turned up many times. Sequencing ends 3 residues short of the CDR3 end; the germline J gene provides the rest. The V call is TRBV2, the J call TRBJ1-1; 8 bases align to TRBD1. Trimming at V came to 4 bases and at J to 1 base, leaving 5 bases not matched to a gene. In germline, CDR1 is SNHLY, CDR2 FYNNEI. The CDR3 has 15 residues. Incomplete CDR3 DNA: TGTGCCAGCAGTGCCCCGACAGGGGCGAACACTGAA. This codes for CASSAPTGANTE. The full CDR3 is CASSAPTGANTEAFF.

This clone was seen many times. The CDR3 DNA, read in part, is TGTGCCAGCAGCTCCGACAGGGGGAATTCACCC. It translates to CASSSDRGNSP. In full, the CDR3 is CASSSDRGNSPLHF. This chain uses TRBV7-9 with TRBJ1-6; 9 bases line up with TRBD1. The sequenced fragment ends 3 residues before the CDR3 boundary, so the rest is inferred from the germline J gene. The V segment lost 4 bases and the J segment 7 bases; nucleotides outside the gene matches: 2. Per germline, CDR1 SEHNR and CDR2 FQNEAQ (reference sequence). This CDR3 has 14 amino acids.

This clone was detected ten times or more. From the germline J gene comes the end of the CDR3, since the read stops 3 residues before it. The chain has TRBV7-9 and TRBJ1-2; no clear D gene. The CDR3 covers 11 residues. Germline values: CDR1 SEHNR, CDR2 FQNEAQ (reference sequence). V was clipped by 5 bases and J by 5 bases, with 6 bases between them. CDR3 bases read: TGTGCCAGCAGCCCTACGTATGGC. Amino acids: CASSPTYG. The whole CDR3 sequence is CASSPTYGYTF.

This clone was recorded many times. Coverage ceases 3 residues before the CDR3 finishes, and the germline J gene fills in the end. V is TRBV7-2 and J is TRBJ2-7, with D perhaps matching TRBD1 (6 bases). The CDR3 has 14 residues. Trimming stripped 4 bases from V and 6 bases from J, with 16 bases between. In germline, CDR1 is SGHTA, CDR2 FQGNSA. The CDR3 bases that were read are TGTGCCAGCAGCTCGACAGGTCCTCCAGCCGAG. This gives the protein CASSSTGPPAE. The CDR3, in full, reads CASSSTGPPAEQYF.

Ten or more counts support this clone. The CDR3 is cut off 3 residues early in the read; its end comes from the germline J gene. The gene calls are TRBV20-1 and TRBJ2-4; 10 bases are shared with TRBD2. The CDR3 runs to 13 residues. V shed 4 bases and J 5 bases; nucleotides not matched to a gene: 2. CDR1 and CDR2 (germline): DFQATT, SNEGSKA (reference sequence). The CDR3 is CSATGLAENIQYF. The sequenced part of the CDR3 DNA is TGCAGTGCTACAGGACTAGCGGAAAACATT.

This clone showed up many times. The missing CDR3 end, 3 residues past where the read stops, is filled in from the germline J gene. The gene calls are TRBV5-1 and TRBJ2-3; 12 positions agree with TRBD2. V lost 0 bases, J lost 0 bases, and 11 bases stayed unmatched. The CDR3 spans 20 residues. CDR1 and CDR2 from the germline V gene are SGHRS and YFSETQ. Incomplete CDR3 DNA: TGCGCCAGCAGCTTGGTTTCTTCTAGCGGGAGGGTTCATAGCACAGATACG. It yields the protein CASSLVSSSGRVHSTDT. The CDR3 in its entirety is CASSLVSSSGRVHSTDTQYF.

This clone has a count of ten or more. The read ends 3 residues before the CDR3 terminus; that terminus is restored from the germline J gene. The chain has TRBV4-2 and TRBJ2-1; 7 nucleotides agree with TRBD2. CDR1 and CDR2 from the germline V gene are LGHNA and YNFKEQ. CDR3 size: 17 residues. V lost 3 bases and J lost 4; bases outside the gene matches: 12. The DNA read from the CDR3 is TGTGCCAGCAGCCATAAGACGGGGGGATGGGGGTACAATGAG. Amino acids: CASSHKTGGWGYNE. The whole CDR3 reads CASSHKTGGWGYNEQFF.

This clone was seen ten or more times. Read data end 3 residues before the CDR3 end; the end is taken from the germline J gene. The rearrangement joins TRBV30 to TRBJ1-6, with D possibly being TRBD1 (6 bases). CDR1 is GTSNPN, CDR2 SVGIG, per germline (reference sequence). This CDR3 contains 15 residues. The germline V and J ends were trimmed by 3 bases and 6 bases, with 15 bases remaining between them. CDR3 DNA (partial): TGTGCCTGGAGACCGAGAGGGGGAGTTAATTCACCC. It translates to CAWRPRGGVNSP. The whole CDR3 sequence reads CAWRPRGGVNSPLHF.

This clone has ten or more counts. The CDR3 DNA, read in part, is TGCAGTGCTAGAGATCGAAGCAGCACAGATACG. Translated, it gives CSARDRSSTDT. The whole CDR3 protein reads CSARDRSSTDTQYF. The gene calls are TRBV20-1 and TRBJ2-3; no clear D gene. The read terminates 3 residues ahead of where the CDR3 ends, so the germline J gene completes it. Trimming removed 0 bases from V and 0 bases from J, with 7 bases in between. Germline V gene lookup returns CDR1 DFQATT and CDR2 SNEGSKA (reference sequence). The CDR3 totals 14 residues.

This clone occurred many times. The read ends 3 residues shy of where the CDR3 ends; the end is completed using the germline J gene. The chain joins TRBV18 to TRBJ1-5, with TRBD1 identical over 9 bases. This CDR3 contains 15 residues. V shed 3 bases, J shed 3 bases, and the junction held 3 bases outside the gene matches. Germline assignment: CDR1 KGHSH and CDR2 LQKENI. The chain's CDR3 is CASSPGQGFNQPQHF. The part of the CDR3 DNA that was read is TGTGCCAGCTCACCGGGACAGGGATTCAATCAGCCC.

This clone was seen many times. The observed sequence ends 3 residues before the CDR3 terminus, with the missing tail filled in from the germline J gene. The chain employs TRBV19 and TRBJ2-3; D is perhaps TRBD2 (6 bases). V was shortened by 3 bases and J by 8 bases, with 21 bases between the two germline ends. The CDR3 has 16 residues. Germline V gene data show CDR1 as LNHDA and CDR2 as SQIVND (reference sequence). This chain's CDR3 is CASSIPSGTGSSTQYF. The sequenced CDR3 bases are TGTGCCAGTAGTATTCCATCCGGGACTGGAAGTTCTACG.

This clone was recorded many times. The CDR3 spells CASSLTRDEQYF. Partial CDR3 DNA: TGCGCCAGCAGTCTTACCAGGGACGAG. The chain combines TRBV5-1 with TRBJ2-7, with D maybe TRBD1 (5 bases). The CDR3 is cut off 3 residues early in the read; its end comes from the germline J gene. This CDR3 has 12 residues. Per the germline V gene, CDR1 is SGHRS and CDR2 is YFSETQ. The germline V and J ends were trimmed by 5 bases and 5 bases, with 11 bases remaining between them.

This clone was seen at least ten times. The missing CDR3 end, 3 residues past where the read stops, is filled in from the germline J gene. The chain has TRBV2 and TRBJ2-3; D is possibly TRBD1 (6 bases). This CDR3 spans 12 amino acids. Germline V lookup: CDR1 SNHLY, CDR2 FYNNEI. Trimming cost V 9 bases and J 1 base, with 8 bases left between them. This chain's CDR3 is CARGAGTDTQYF. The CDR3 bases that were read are TGTGCCAGGGGGGCTGGCACAGATACG.

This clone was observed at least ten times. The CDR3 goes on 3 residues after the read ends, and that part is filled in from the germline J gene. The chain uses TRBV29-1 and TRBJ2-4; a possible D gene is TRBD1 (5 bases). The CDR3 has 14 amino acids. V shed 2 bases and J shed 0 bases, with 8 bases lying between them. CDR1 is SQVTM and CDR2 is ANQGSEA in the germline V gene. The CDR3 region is CSVERGLAKNIQYF. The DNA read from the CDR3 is TGCAGCGTTGAAAGGGGCTTAGCCAAAAACATT.

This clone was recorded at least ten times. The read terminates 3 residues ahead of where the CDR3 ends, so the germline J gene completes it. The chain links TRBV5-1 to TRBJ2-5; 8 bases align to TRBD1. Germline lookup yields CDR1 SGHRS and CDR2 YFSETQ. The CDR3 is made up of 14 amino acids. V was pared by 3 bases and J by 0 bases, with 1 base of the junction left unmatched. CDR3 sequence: CASSSGQDQETQYF. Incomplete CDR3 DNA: TGCGCCAGCAGCTCGGGACAGGACCAAGAGACC. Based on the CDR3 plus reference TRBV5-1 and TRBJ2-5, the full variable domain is KAGVTQTPRYLIKTRGQQVTLSCSPISGHRSVSWYQQTPGQGLQFLFEYFSETQRNKGNFPGRFSGRQFSNSRSEMNVSTLELGDSALYLCASSSGQDQETQYFGPGTRLLVL.

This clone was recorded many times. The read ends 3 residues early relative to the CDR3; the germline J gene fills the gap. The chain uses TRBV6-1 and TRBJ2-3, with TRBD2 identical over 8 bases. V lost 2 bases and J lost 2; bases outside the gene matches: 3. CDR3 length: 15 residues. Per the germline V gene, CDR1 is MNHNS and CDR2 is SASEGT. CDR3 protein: CASSEQAGVTDTQYF. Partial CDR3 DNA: TGTGCCAGCAGTGAACAAGCGGGAGTCACAGATACG.

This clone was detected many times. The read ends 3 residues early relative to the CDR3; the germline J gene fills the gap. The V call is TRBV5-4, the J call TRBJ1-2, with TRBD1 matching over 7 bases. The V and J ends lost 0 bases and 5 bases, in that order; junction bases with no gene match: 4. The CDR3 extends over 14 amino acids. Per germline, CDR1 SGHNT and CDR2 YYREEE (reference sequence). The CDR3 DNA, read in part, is TGTGCCAGCAGCTTGGACAGGGGATATTATGGC. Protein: CASSLDRGYYG. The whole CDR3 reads CASSLDRGYYGYTF.

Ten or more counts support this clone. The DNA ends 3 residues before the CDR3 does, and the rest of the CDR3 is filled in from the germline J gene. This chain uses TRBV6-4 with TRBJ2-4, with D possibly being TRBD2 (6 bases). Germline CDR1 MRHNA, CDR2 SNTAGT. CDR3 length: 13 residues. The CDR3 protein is CASSDSTSGPQYF. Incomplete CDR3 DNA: TGTGCCAGCAGTGACTCGACCAGCGGGCCT.

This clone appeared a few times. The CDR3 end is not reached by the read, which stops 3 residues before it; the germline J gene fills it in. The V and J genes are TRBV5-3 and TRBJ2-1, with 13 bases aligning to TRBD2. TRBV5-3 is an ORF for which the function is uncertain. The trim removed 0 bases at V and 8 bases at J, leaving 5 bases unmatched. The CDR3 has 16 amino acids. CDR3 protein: CARSLGTSGRWHEQFF. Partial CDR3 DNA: TGTGCCAGAAGCTTGGGGACTAGCGGGAGATGGCATGAG.

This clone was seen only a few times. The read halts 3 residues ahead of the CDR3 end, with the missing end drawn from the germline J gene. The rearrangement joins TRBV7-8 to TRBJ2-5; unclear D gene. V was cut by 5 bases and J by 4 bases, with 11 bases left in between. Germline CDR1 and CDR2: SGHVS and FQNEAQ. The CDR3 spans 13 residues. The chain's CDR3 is CASSTVKRETQYF. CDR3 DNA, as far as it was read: TGTGCCAGCAGCACGGTCAAGAGAGAGACC. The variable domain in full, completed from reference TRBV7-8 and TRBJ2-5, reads GAGVSQSPRYKVAKRGQDVALRCDPISGHVSLFWYQQALGQGPEFLTYFQNEAQLDKSGLPSDRFFAERPEGSVSTLKIQRTQQEDSAVYLCASSTVKRETQYFGPGTRLLVL.

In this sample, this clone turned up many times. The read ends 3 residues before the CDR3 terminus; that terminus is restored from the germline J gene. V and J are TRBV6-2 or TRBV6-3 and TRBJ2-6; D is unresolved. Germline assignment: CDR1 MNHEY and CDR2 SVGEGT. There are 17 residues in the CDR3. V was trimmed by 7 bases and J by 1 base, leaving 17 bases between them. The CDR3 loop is CASTQDTQVSGANVLTF. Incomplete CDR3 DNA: TGTGCCAGCACTCAAGACACGCAGGTATCTGGGGCCAACGTC.

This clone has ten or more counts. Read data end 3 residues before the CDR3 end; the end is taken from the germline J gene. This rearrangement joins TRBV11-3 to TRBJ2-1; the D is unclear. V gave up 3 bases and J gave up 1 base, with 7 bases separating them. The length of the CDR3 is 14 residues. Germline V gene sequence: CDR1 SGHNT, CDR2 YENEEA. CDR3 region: CASSFLNSYNEQFF. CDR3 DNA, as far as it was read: TGTGCCAGCAGCTTCCTAAATTCCTACAATGAG.

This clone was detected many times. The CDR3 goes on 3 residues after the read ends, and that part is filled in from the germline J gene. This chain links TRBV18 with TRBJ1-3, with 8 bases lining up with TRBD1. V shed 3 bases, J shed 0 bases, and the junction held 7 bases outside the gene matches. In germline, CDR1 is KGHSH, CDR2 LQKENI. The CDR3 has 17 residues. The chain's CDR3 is CASSPYADRGSGNTIYF. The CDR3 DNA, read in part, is TGTGCCAGCTCACCTTATGCCGACAGGGGCTCTGGAAACACC.

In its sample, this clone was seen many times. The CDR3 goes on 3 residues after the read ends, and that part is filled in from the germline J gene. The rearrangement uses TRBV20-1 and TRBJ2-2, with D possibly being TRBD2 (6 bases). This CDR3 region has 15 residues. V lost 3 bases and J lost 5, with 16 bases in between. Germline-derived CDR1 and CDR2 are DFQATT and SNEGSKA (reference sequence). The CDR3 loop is CSARNAGWATGELFF. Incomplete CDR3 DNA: TGCAGTGCTAGGAACGCGGGATGGGCAACCGGGGAG.

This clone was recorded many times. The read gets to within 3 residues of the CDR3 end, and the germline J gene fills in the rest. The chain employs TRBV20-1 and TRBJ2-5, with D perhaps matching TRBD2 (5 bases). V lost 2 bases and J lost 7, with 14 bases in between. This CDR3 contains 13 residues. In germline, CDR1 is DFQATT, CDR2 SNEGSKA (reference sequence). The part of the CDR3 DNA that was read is TGCAGTGCTAGAAGTGGACTGTCGCGGACC. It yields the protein CSARSGLSRT. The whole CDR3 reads CSARSGLSRTQYF.

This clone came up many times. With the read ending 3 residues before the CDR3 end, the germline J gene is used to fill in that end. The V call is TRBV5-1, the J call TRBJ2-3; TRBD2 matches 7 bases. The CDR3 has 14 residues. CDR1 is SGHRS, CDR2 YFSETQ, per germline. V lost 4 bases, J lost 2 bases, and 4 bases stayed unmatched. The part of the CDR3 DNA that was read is TGCGCCAGCAGCCCCGGGACTATCACAGATACG. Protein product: CASSPGTITDT. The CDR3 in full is CASSPGTITDTQYF.